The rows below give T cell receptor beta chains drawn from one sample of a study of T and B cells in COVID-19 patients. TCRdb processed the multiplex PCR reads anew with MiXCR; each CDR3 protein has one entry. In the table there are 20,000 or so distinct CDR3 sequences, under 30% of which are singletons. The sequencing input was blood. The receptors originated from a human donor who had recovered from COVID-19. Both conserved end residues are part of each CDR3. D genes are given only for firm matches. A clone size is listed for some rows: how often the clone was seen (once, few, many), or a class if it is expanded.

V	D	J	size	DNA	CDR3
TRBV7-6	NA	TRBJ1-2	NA	TGTGCCAGCAGCCCCCGGCAGGGGGGCTACACCTTC	CASSPRQGGYTF
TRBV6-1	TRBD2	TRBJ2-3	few	TGTGCCAGCAGTACCGGGACTAGCGGGGACGGCGATACGCAGTATTTT	CASSTGTSGDGDTQYF
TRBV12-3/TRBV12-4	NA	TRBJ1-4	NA	TGTGCCAGCAGGCTGGGGGCTGCAACTAATGAAAAACTGTTTTTT	CASRLGAATNEKLFF
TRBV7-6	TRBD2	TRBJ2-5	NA	TGTGCCAGCAGCCTCAGCCCCGGGGGGTACCAAGAGACCCAGTACTTC	CASSLSPGGYQETQYF
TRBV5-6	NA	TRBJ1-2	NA	TGTGCCAGCACCGTAGACATTTACTATGGCTACACCTTC	CASTVDIYYGYTF
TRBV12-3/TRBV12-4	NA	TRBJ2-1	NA	TGTGCCAGCAGTTTAGCGGGGGGATTCGAGCAGTTCTTC	CASSLAGGFEQFF
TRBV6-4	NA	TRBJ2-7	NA	TGTGCCAGCAGTGACTCGTTGGGCGGTCCCTACGAGCAGTACTTC	CASSDSLGGPYEQYF
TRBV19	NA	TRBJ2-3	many	TGTGCCAGTAACCGGGGGTATAGGACAGATACGCAGTATTTT	CASNRGYRTDTQYF
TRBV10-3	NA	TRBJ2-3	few	TGTGCCATCAGTGAATGGGGAAGCACAGATACGCAGTATTTT	CAISEWGSTDTQYF
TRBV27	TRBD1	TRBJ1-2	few	TGTGCCAGCACCGGGCAGGGGGCTGGGGGCTACACCTTC	CASTGQGAGGYTF
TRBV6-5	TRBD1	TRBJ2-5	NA	TGTGCCAGCAGGATTACAGGGGGCGCGAGGCAAGAGACCCAGTACTTC	CASRITGGARQETQYF
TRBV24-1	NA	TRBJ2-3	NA	TGTGCCTCGGCCCCCAGCGGGAGCACAGATACGCAGTATTTT	CASAPSGSTDTQYF
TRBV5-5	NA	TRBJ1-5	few	TGTGCCAGCAGCCCCTCCGGCAATCAGCCCCAGCATTTT	CASSPSGNQPQHF
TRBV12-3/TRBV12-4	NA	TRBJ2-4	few	TGTGCCAGCAGTTTAGTAGGGGTAAACATTCAGTACTTC	CASSLVGVNIQYF
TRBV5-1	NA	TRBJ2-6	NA	TGCGCCAGCAGCGCGGGACAGCTAGCAGCTGGGGCCAACGTCCTGACTTTC	CASSAGQLAAGANVLTF
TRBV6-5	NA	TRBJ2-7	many	TGTGCCAGCGGACGGGACGGTGGGTACGAGCAGTACTTC	CASGRDGGYEQYF
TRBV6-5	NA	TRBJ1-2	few	TGTGCCAGCAGTTGGGACCGTACAAGCTATGGCTACACCTTC	CASSWDRTSYGYTF
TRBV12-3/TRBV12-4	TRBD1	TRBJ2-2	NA	TGTGCCAGCAGTTTCTCAGGGGGCGGGGAGCTGTTTTTT	CASSFSGGGELFF
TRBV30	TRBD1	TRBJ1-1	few	TGTGCCTGGAACAGGGGGAACACTGAAGCTTTCTTT	CAWNRGNTEAFF
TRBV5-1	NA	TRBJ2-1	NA	TGCGCCAGCAGCTTGGTTAGCTCTCGGGCGAAATCCTACAATGAGCAGTTCTTC	CASSLVSSRAKSYNEQFF
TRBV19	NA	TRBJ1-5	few	TGTGCCAGTAGTTTACAGGCTAGGAGCAATCAGCCCCAGCATTTT	CASSLQARSNQPQHF
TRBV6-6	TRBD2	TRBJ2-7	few	TGTGCCAGCTCGGGACTAGCGGGGATCTACGAGCAGTACTTC	CASSGLAGIYEQYF
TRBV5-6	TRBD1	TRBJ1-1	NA	TGTGCCAGCAGCTTGGTAGGGAAGGGGGCGAACACTGAAGCTTTCTTT	CASSLVGKGANTEAFF
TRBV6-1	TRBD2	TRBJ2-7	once	TGTGCCAGCAGTGAAAGAGCGGGGTCGGGCCACGAGCAGTACTTC	CASSERAGSGHEQYF
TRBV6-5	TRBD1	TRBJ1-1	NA	TGTGCCAGCAGTTACTTAGGGGGCACTAAAGCTTTCTTT	CASSYLGGTKAFF
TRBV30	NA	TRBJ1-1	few	TGTGCCTGGAGTATTCAGGGTGACACTGAAGCTTTCTTT	CAWSIQGDTEAFF
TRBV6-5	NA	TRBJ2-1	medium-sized	TGTGCCAGCAGTTACTCTGGTGGAGGGGGCTACAATGAGCAGTTCTTC	CASSYSGGGGYNEQFF
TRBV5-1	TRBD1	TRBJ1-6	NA	TGCGCCAGCAGCCCAAACTTACAGGGACAGTATTCACCCCTCCACTTT	CASSPNLQGQYSPLHF
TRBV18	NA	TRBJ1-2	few	TGTGCCAGCTCACCGGGAAGGTCCTATGGCTACACCTTC	CASSPGRSYGYTF
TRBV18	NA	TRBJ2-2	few	TGTGCCAGCTCACCAGCGGTTCTCGGGGAGCTGTTTTTT	CASSPAVLGELFF
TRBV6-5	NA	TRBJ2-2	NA	TGTGCCAGCAGAAACCCTCTGTGGGGCCCCGGGGAGCTGTTTTTT	CASRNPLWGPGELFF
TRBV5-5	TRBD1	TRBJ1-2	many	TGTGCCAGCAGCACCGGGACAGGGAGTGGCTACACCTTC	CASSTGTGSGYTF
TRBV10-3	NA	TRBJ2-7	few	TGTGCCATCAGTGAGTCGAACAGGGAGCAGTACTTC	CAISESNREQYF
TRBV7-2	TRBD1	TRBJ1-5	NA	TGTGCCAGCAGCTTAGCCGACAGGGAGGACCTTCCGCTGCATTTT	CASSLADREDLPLHF
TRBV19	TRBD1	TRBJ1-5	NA	TGTGCCAGTAGTATAACAGGGGGCGGCAATCAGCCCCAGCATTTT	CASSITGGGNQPQHF
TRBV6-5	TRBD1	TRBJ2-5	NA	TGTGCCAGCTCCATGGGACAGGGCCAAGAGACCCAGTACTTC	CASSMGQGQETQYF
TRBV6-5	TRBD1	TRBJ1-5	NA	TGTGCCAGCAGCACCGGGACAGGGTCCCAGCCCCAGCATTTT	CASSTGTGSQPQHF
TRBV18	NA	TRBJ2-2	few	TGTGCCAGCTCACCAGGTGGCGGGGACCGGGGGACCGGGGAGCTGTTTTTT	CASSPGGGDRGTGELFF
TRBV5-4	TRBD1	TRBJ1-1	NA	TGTGCCAGCAGCCCCGGGGACAGGGCGCCGACTGAAGCTTTCTTT	CASSPGDRAPTEAFF
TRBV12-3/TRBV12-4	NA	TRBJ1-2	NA	TGTGCCAGCAGTTCGACAGGCTATTTTGGCTACACCTTC	CASSSTGYFGYTF
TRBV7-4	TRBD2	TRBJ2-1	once	TGTGCCAGCAGCTTGGGAGCGGGGGGGCCCCCCTACAATGAGCAGTTCTTC	CASSLGAGGPPYNEQFF
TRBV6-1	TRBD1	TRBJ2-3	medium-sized	TGTGCCAGCCGTTGGGACAGGGGCACAGATACGCAGTATTTT	CASRWDRGTDTQYF
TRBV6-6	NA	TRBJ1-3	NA	TGTGCCAGCAGTTACTCGATTAGGTCAGGGTTAGGAAACACCATATATTTT	CASSYSIRSGLGNTIYF
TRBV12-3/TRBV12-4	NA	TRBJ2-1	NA	TGTGCCAGCAGTTCTCGGGCTCATGAGCAGTTCTTC	CASSSRAHEQFF
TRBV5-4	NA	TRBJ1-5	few	TGTGCCAGCAGCTTAAGCGGGGCTAATCAGCCCCAGCATTTT	CASSLSGANQPQHF
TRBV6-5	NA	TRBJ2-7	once	TGTGCCAGCAGATTGGCAGGGTTCGAGCAGTACTTC	CASRLAGFEQYF
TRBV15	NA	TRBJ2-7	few	TGTGCCACCAGCAGAGTCCAGGGGCTCGAGCAGTACTTC	CATSRVQGLEQYF
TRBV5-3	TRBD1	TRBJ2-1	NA	TGTGCCAGCAGCCCGGGACAGGCCACCTACAATGAGCAGTTCTTC	CASSPGQATYNEQFF